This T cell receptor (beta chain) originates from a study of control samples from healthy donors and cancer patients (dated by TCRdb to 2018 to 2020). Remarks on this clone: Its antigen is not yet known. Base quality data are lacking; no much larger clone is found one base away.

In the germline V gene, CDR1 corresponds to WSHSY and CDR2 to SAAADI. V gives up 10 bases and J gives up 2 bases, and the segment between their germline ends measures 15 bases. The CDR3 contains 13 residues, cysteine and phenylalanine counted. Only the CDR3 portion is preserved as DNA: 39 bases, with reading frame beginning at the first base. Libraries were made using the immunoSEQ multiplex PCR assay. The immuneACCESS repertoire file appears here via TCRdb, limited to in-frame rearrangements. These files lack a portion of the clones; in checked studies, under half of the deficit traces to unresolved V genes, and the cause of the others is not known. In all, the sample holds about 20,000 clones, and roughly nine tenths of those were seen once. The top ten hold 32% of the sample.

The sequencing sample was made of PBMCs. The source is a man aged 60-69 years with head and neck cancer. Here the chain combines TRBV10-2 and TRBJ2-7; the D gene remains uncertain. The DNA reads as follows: TGCGCCACCACAGTCGGCATGGCCTACGAGCAGTACTTC. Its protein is CATTVGMAYEQYF.